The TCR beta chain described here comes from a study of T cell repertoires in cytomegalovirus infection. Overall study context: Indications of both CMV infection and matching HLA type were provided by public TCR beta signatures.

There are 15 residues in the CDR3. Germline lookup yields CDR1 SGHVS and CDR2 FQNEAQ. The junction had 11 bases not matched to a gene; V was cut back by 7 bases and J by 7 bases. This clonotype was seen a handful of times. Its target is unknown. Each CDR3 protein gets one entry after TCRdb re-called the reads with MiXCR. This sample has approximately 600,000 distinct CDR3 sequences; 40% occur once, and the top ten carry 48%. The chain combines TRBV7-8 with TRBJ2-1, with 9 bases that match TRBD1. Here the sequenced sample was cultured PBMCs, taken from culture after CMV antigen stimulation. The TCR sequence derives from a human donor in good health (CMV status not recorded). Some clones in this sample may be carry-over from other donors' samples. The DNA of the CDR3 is TGTGCCAGCATTATTAGTACAGGGGGCAAGAATGAGCAGTTCTTC. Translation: CASIISTGGKNEQFF.